The rows below give T cell receptor beta chains drawn from one sample of a study of CD8 T cells in Susac syndrome. TCRdb reanalysed the immunoSEQ multiplex PCR reads using MiXCR and keeps one entry per CDR3 protein. The data contain some 150,000 distinct CDR3 sequences, just under 97% of them singletons. The sequencing input was CD8+ T cells from PBMCs. These receptors were taken from a human donor with multiple sclerosis. Each CDR3 is given with its conserved first and last residue.

v_call	cdr3_length	j_call	cdr3_aa
TRBV2	14	TRBJ1-1	CASSEVQGGPEAFF
TRBV19	10	TRBJ1-1	CASSGVGAFF
TRBV9	12	TRBJ1-1	CASSRGNTEAFF
TRBV9	16	TRBJ2-2	CASSVELTGVTGELFF
TRBV27	14	TRBJ2-7	CASSLSQGVHEQYF
TRBV3-1	14	TRBJ1-4	CASSQVGEQEKLFF
TRBV9	15	TRBJ2-3	CASSVVGEGPDTQYF
TRBV29-1	14	TRBJ2-5	CSVSPPQDRETQYF
TRBV5-6	14	TRBJ1-5	CASSLGQRNQPQHF
TRBV30	15	TRBJ2-7	CAWSSGTGGSYEQYF
TRBV27	15	TRBJ1-1	CASSLTSSGGTEAFF
TRBV11-3	13	TRBJ2-3	CASSSGVTDTQYF
TRBV13	14	TRBJ2-7	CASSPMTSRYEQYF
TRBV6-5	13	TRBJ2-7	CASSYSRDYEQYF
TRBV3-1	20	TRBJ2-1	CASSQDDWTSGGASYNEQFF
TRBV29-1	14	TRBJ1-2	CSVEQGGGDYGYTF
TRBV29-1	13	TRBJ1-2	CSVEFWGEDGYTF
TRBV30	11	TRBJ1-2	CAWTTGYGYTF
TRBV20-1	15	TRBJ2-7	CSARDGATWGYEQYF
TRBV9	15	TRBJ2-5	CASSVGGREYETQYF
TRBV7-9	15	TRBJ1-6	CASSSPLPANSPLHF
TRBV19	12	TRBJ1-1	CASRSGNTEAFF
TRBV20-1	11	TRBJ2-2	CSARGTGELFF
TRBV12-3/TRBV12-4	11	TRBJ1-2	CASPGNGGYTF
TRBV29-1	13	TRBJ2-1	CSVEGLAINEQFF
TRBV6-5	15	TRBJ2-1	CASSLRLAGVNEQFF
TRBV7-6	14	TRBJ2-5	CASSPPGSQETQYF
TRBV29-1	13	TRBJ1-5	CSVGTDSNQPQHF
TRBV9	16	TRBJ2-5	CASSGKERGVQETQYF
TRBV7-6	13	TRBJ1-2	CASSTGQGHGYTF
TRBV19	15	TRBJ2-5	CASRWGSSGQETQYF
TRBV5-1	15	TRBJ2-7	CASSVGQGGGYEQYF
TRBV3-1	16	TRBJ2-5	CASSQSRQGMGETQYF
TRBV3-1	13	TRBJ2-3	CASRGPNTDTQYF
TRBV3-1	18	TRBJ2-1	CASSPGLAGGSSYNEQFF
TRBV11-2	16	TRBJ2-5	CASSLDLSGGQETQYF
TRBV9	14	TRBJ1-1	CASSASTGNTEAFF
TRBV9	15	TRBJ2-7	CASSVGGGGAYEQYF
TRBV3-1	13	TRBJ2-3	CASRDRWINTQYF
TRBV12-3/TRBV12-4	15	TRBJ2-1	CASSLVDREVNEQFF
TRBV23-1	16	TRBJ1-2	CASSHPGTENNYGYTF
TRBV11-2	16	TRBJ2-1	CASSLFRADPGNEQFF